This T cell receptor (beta chain) was retrieved from a study of shared clonotypes between healthy human individuals (TCRdb year 2020). Turning to the overall study: The cohort included a few men and a couple of women between 18 and 49 years of age. For each donor, CD4 naive and CD4 memory were each given three plates, CD8 naive was given two plates, and CD8 memory was given one plate. To estimate repertoire size and how much clonotypes are shared between individuals, the study performed deep sequencing of blood TCR repertoires from five healthy adults. To increase sequencing depth and limit assay-specific biases, different laboratories used diverse techniques to prepare libraries and sequence TCR repertoires. Each donor's leukapheresis produced roughly between roughly 0.85 and 10 billion PBMCs. Overall study outcomes, separate from this receptor: Sampling was restricted to blood, and TCR repertoires in tissue are likely to differ from TCR repertoires in blood. Compared with non-shared clonotypes, the clonotypes found in all four sorted-subset donors had higher generation probabilities. Naive subsets generally had larger estimated clonotype richness than memory subsets did. Sharing across several donors was observed for roughly 5.4% of naive CD4, around 3.5% of naive CD8, about 2.5% of memory CD4, and roughly 0.43% of memory CD8 clonotypes. Even with the large sequencing depth, rarefaction of the sorted-subset datasets indicated that sequencing was incomplete. Because the study included only a small number of donors, the genetic and exposure-history diversity represented was limited. Pairwise subsampling indicated that sequencing depth was expected to affect the degree of clonotype sharing among donors.

Using the deep immunoSEQ assay, multiplex PCR amplified TCR CDR3 regions from genomic DNA. Genomic DNA extracted from each cell subset was distributed evenly over all wells of several immunoSEQ 96-well plates, and each plate served as one replicate. For sorted subsets, each replicate PCR was loaded with around 220 ng genomic DNA, equivalent to about 30,000 T cell genomes. The purified libraries were quantified using a Qubit 3.0 fluorometer, sized with a Bioanalyzer 2100, and then quantified again using the KAPA Library Quantification kit. Every immunoSEQ 96-well plate was sequenced on a dedicated single-read 150-cycle Illumina NextSeq 550 flow cell. On the authors' methods: Because only junctional sequences without quality scores were contained in the immunoSEQ output, filtering matching that applied to full-length reads could not be performed. Sequences were annotated with PyIR, a Python wrapper for IgBLAST v1.9, using IMGT germline references to assign V/J genes and CDR3. Reads with weak V/J assignments (E-value above 1e-6), missing CDR3, stop codons, out-of-frame junctions, or ambiguous translated residues were removed. A V3J clonotype was defined by an identical inferred V gene, J gene, and CDR3 amino acid sequence. Percentage overlap between repertoires was calculated by dividing the number of shared unique clonotypes by the size of the smaller repertoire. RTK rarefaction, the Chao1 estimator, and Recon v2.1 estimates of unobserved clonotypes were used to assess repertoire richness. For all TCRbeta clonotypes obtained by the gDNA method from a few donors, generation probabilities were computed with OLGA. TCRdb took this table from immuneACCESS and kept in-frame rearrangements with V and J called. Such tables lack part of the clones; where checked against another copy, unresolved V genes explain under half of the gap, and the rest is unexplained. The V and J calls and the clone size are those of that table, but D and trimming were determined from the DNA. The sample table shows roughly 1.5 million clones, and around 98% are seen once. About 0.45% of the sample goes to the ten largest clones.

The donors were healthy, HIV-negative adults with no recently reported acute infections or vaccinations. Only Caucasian adults living in Nashville, Tennessee, USA were represented among the donors. CD4+ T cells were enriched by magnetic negative selection; naive cells were then positively selected on CD45RA, and the negative fraction formed the memory subset. Blood was collected by leukapheresis, and PBMCs were isolated by Ficoll-Histopaque density gradient centrifugation and then cryopreserved in liquid nitrogen vapor phase. Analytical flow cytometry was used to check the purity and quantity of each magnetically sorted T cell population. Genomic DNA was isolated from every sorted fraction and measured by UV absorbance on a Nanodrop 2000c. As for this clone: Its antigen is unknown. No base qualities exist here, and no much larger clone lies one base off it.

For CDR1 and CDR2, the germline V gene lists LGHNA and YNFKEQ. V is reduced by 1 base and J by 2 bases, leaving a spacing of 8 bases between them. The CDR3 starts with the cysteine, ends with the phenylalanine, and has 14 residues. CDR3 DNA is the only sequence kept; it has 42 bases, read in frame from the first base. The sample comprised naive CD4+ T cells sorted from blood. This specimen's cell subset or site label, interpreted: CD45RA+ positively selected. The TCR comes from a man aged 25-40 years in good health. The sequence links TRBV4-2 to TRBJ2-5; the D gene lacks a confident call. CDR3 region: CASSQVLRQETQYF. The DNA sequence follows: TGTGCCAGCAGCCAAGTTCTCAGGCAAGAGACCCAGTACTTC.